Below, 14 T cell receptor beta chains from the same sample are listed, as sequenced in a study of blood T cell repertoires in COVID-19. Sequencing used immunoSEQ multiplex PCR; TCRdb keeps in-frame clones, though not all of them. The table records approximately 85,000 clones, approximately 92% of them present only once. Source material: peripheral blood. The source of these receptors is a woman in her fifties or sixties with active COVID-19.

The J gene is TRBJ1-1, the V gene TRBV24-1; D possibly corresponds to TRBD1 (6 bases). The germline V gene encodes CDR1 KGHDR and CDR2 SFDVKD. CDR3 size: 13 residues. Trimming pared 9 bases from V and 3 bases from J, leaving 13 bases between. The CDR3 region is CATEGDTDTEAFF. In nucleotides, the CDR3 is TGTGCCACCGAAGGGGACACCGACACTGAAGCTTTCTTT.

The rearrangement uses TRBV5-1 and TRBJ1-2, with 7 bases fitting TRBD1. Germline V gives CDR1 SGHRS, CDR2 YFSETQ. CDR3 length equals 13 residues. V lost 2 bases, J lost 6 bases, and 4 bases stayed unmatched. The CDR3 protein is CASSFDRVDGYTF. CDR3 nucleotides: TGCGCCAGCAGCTTTGACAGGGTAGATGGCTACACCTTC.

The chain couples TRBV2 to TRBJ2-2; D is perhaps TRBD2 (5 bases). This CDR3 contains 12 residues. CDR1 is SNHLY, CDR2 FYNNEI, per germline. V lost 7 bases and J lost 7, with 10 bases in between. The DNA for the CDR3 is TGTGCCAGCAATCTAGCAAACGGGGAGCTGTTTTTT. Its protein product is CASNLANGELFF. Using reference TRBV2 and TRBJ2-2 for the parts outside the CDR3, the full variable domain is EPEVTQTPSHQVTQMGQEVILRCVPISNHLYFYWYRQILGQKVEFLVSFYNNEISEKSEIFDDQFSVERPDGSNFTLKIRSTKLEDSAMYFCASNLANGELFFGEGSRLTVL.

The chain recombines TRBV7-9 with TRBJ2-1; 11 nucleotides agree with TRBD1. Germline values: CDR1 SEHNR, CDR2 FQNEAQ (reference sequence). The CDR3 is made up of 14 amino acids. V lost 6 bases and J lost 8; bases outside the gene matches: 6. Written as DNA, the CDR3 is TGTGCCAGCAGATCCGGGACAGGGGGGTATGAGCAGTTCTTC. Amino acids: CASRSGTGGYEQFF.

The rearrangement uses TRBV30 and TRBJ1-5; no definite D call. The germline V gene has CDR1 GTSNPN and CDR2 SVGIG (reference sequence). The CDR3 runs 13 residues. Trimming took 2 bases from V and 2 from J, leaving 7 bases between them. CDR3 DNA sequence: TGTGCCTGGAGTCCTCAGGGCAATCAGCCCCAGCATTTT. It yields the protein CAWSPQGNQPQHF.

The chain is built from TRBV19 and TRBJ1-2; D call uncertain. There are 13 residues in the CDR3. Germline lookup yields CDR1 LNHDA and CDR2 SQIVND (reference sequence). V lost 5 bases to trimming and J lost 3 bases, with 10 bases between them. The CDR3 region is CASSLGTYYGYTF. In DNA form, the CDR3 reads TGTGCCAGTAGTCTTGGCACCTACTATGGCTACACCTTC.

The V and J genes are TRBV7-2 and TRBJ1-2, with D tentatively TRBD1 (6 bases). The CDR3 contains 13 residues. Trimming took 5 bases from V and 4 from J, leaving 11 bases between them. CDR1 is SGHTA and CDR2 is FQGNSA in the germline V gene. CDR3 in DNA: TGTGCCAGCAGCGAGGGACAAATCTATGGCTACACCTTC. Translation gives CASSEGQIYGYTF.

The chain uses TRBV28 and TRBJ2-7, with 9 bases identical to TRBD2. The germline V gene encodes CDR1 MDHEN and CDR2 SYDVKM. J gave up 6 bases and V 2 bases, and 5 bases lay outside the gene matches. This CDR3 is 14 amino acids long. CDR3 protein: CASSLAAGGLEQYF. The CDR3 DNA sequence: TGTGCCAGCAGTTTAGCGGCGGGAGGGCTCGAGCAGTACTTC.

The chain employs TRBV7-8 and TRBJ2-6; possibly TRBD1 for D (6 bases). The V end lost 0 bases, the J end lost 4 bases, and 16 bases lay between the germline ends. Germline V gene sequence: CDR1 SGHVS, CDR2 FQNEAQ. The CDR3 is made up of 18 amino acids. The CDR3 nucleotides read TGTGCCAGCAGCTTAGCAGAGACAGGTCTGGCGGGGGCCAACGTCCTGACTTTC. Amino acid sequence: CASSLAETGLAGANVLTF. The entire variable domain, with the rest obtained from reference TRBV7-8 and TRBJ2-6, is as follows: GAGVSQSPRYKVAKRGQDVALRCDPISGHVSLFWYQQALGQGPEFLTYFQNEAQLDKSGLPSDRFFAERPEGSVSTLKIQRTQQEDSAVYLCASSLAETGLAGANVLTFGAGSRLTVL.

The J gene is TRBJ2-6, the V gene TRBV29-1; D may be TRBD2 (6 bases). The V and J ends lost 4 bases and 4 bases respectively, with 11 bases between them. Germline CDR1 SQVTM, CDR2 ANQGSEA. The length of the CDR3 is 14 residues. The CDR3 here is CSVVAGSGANVLTF. As DNA, the CDR3 is TGCAGCGTTGTGGCGGGGAGCGGGGCCAACGTCCTGACTTTC.

V gene TRBV4-2 combines with J gene TRBJ2-5; 9 bases line up with TRBD2. Trimming cost V 4 bases and J 2 bases; bases outside gene matches: 5. The CDR3 is 15 amino acids. Germline CDR1 is LGHNA and CDR2 is YNFKEQ. The CDR3: CASSPGTSRQETQYF. The CDR3 bases are TGTGCCAGCAGCCCCGGGACTAGCAGACAAGAGACCCAGTACTTC.

This CDR3 reads CASSFWGDEQFF. Written as DNA, the CDR3 is TGTGCCAGCAGCTTCTGGGGGGATGAGCAGTTCTTC. V and J are TRBV7-9 and TRBJ2-1; a weak D match, TRBD2 (6 bases). The CDR3 contains 12 residues. Germline V CDR1 and CDR2: SEHNR, FQNEAQ (reference sequence). V was trimmed by 3 bases and J by 8 bases, leaving 8 bases between them.

This clone was seen only once. The rearrangement joins TRBV11-2 to TRBJ2-3, with D possibly being TRBD2 (5 bases). The length of the CDR3 is 15 residues. CDR1 and CDR2 from the germline V gene are SGHAT and FQNNGV. V shed 1 base and J shed 5 bases, with 13 bases lying between them. The CDR3 DNA is TGTGCCAGCAGCTTAGGCTTACTAGGTAAAGATACGCAGTATTTT. Translated: CASSLGLLGKDTQYF.

V usage is TRBV7-8 and J usage is TRBJ1-1, with D possibly TRBD1 on 5 matching bases. From germline, CDR1 is SGHVS and CDR2 FQNEAQ. The germline V and J ends were trimmed by 3 bases and 1 base, with 6 bases remaining between them. The CDR3 has 13 residues. The CDR3 reads CASSLTENTEAFF. The CDR3 DNA follows: TGTGCCAGCAGCTTGACAGAGAACACTGAAGCTTTCTTT.